Following are 9 T cell receptor beta chains from one sample sequenced in a study of cytomegalovirus exposure and HLA in healthy donors. Primers for the PCR totalled 60 Vbeta and 13 Jbeta. The repertoire was sequenced with immunoSEQ multiplex PCR; TCRdb's copy has only in-frame clones and lacks some. The table records around 68,000 clones, 75% of them present only once. Sequenced input: PBMCs. These receptors were obtained from a woman aged 30 to 39 in good health and CMV-seropositive.

The V gene is TRBV15, the J gene TRBJ2-5; D might be TRBD1 (6 bases). The CDR3 covers 14 residues. V lost 0 bases, J lost 7 bases, and 12 bases lay in between. The germline V gene has CDR1 LNHNV and CDR2 YYDKDF (reference sequence). The CDR3 DNA reads as TGTGCCACCAGCAGAGATCTGACACAGGGGACCCAGTACTTC. Amino acids: CATSRDLTQGTQYF.

The CDR3 DNA is TGCGCCAGCAGCCCGACTAGGGGCTCACCCCTCCACTTT. Amino acids: CASSPTRGSPLHF. The V call is TRBV4-3, the J call TRBJ1-6; a weak D match, TRBD1 (5 bases). The germline CDR1 and CDR2 sequences are LGHNA and YSLEER. V was clipped by 4 bases and J by 10 bases, with 11 bases between them. CDR3 size: 13 residues.

In nucleotides, the CDR3 is TGTGCCAGCAGTTTGTGGGGGAGGATCTACGAGCAGTACTTC. Residues: CASSLWGRIYEQYF. The V call is TRBV6-5, the J call TRBJ2-7, with D maybe TRBD2 (6 bases). Germline V gives CDR1 MNHEY, CDR2 SVGAGI. The CDR3 covers 14 residues. Between the trimmed V and J ends, which lost 4 bases and 3 bases, there was a span of 13 bases.

This chain links TRBV6-4 with TRBJ1-1; 7 bases fit TRBD1. V lost 6 bases to trimming and J lost 6 bases; unmatched junction nucleotides: 7. Germline CDR1 and CDR2: MRHNA and SNTAGT. The CDR3 contains 13 residues. CDR3 in amino acids: CASRPDRVSEAFF. DNA for the CDR3: TGTGCCAGCAGACCTGACAGGGTGTCTGAAGCTTTCTTT.

The chain couples TRBV29-1 to TRBJ2-5; D perhaps matches TRBD1 (6 bases). The V gene lost 5 bases and the J gene lost 5 bases, with 15 bases spanning the gap. Germline values: CDR1 SQVTM, CDR2 ANQGSEA. This CDR3 spans 13 amino acids. CDR3 region: CSVSEPRGETQYF. The DNA for the CDR3 is TGCAGCGTTAGTGAGCCTAGGGGGGAGACCCAGTACTTC.

This clone was seen only once. The chain couples TRBV5-1 to TRBJ2-7, with a weak D call TRBD2 (5 bases). Trimming stripped 2 bases from V and 0 bases from J, with 15 bases between. The CDR3 loop spans 16 amino acids. The V gene's germline CDR1 is SGHRS and CDR2 YFSETQ. The CDR3 DNA reads TGCGCCAGCAGCTTCGGACGCGGGCTAAGCTCCTACGAGCAGTACTTC. This codes for CASSFGRGLSSYEQYF.

This clone was recorded only once. The chain combines TRBV27 with TRBJ2-5, with D possibly TRBD2 on 6 matching bases. The CDR3 is 13 residues long. Germline values: CDR1 MNHEY, CDR2 SMNVEV (reference sequence). Trimming pared 3 bases from V and 6 bases from J, leaving 11 bases between. In nucleotides, the CDR3 is TGTGCCAGCAGTTTTGGAGGGGCCCAGACCCAGTACTTC. Its translation: CASSFGGAQTQYF.

The J gene is TRBJ2-7, the V gene TRBV28; 7 nucleotides match TRBD2. This CDR3 region has 16 residues. Germline assignment: CDR1 MDHEN and CDR2 SYDVKM. Trimming cost V 3 bases and J 5 bases; bases outside gene matches: 13. As DNA, the CDR3 is TGTGCCAGCAGTTTTTGGGAGGGCCGTGTACCTAACGAGCAGTACTTC. It encodes CASSFWEGRVPNEQYF.

This chain links TRBV5-1 with TRBJ2-1; TRBD2 agrees at 13 bases. The trim removed 4 bases at V and 5 bases at J, leaving 3 bases unmatched. The CDR3 extends over 15 amino acids. CDR1 and CDR2 from the germline V gene are SGHRS and YFSETQ. CDR3 nucleotides: TGCGCCAGCAGCCAGACTAGCGGGAGGAACAATGAGCAGTTCTTC. It codes for CASSQTSGRNNEQFF.